Listed below are T cell receptor beta chains from one sample, sequenced in a study of cytomegalovirus exposure and HLA in healthy donors. Measured with immunoSEQ multiplex PCR; TCRdb has only the in-frame clones, and not every one. The sample includes about 120,000 clones, around 74% seen only once; the top ten take about 32%. The sequenced sample was PBMCs. The receptors originated from a man in his 60s in good health and CMV-seropositive. Each CDR3 is given with its conserved first and last residue. The D gene is left open where the match is weak. Only some rows state a clone size, as once, few, many or a class for expanded clones.

NA	NA	TRBV7-9	TRBJ1-1	TGTGCCAGCAGCCCTCAGGGGTACGAAGCTTTCTTT	CASSPQGYEAFF
NA	NA	TRBV21-1	TRBJ2-5	TGTGCCAGCAGCAAAGTATGCGCGTTAAGAGAGACCCAGTACTTC	CASSKVCALRETQYF
NA	NA	TRBV6-6	TRBJ2-1	TGTGCCAGCCTCCGGGCCGCGGGGAGGTATAAGCAGTTCTTC	CASLRAAGRYKQFF
NA	TRBD2	TRBV27	TRBJ2-2	TGTGCCAGCAGAAAGACCGGGACTACGAACACCGGGGAGCTGTTTTTT	CASRKTGTTNTGELFF
NA	TRBD1	TRBV7-6	TRBJ1-6	TGTGCCAGCAGCTTGGACAGGGAATATTCCCTCCACTTT	CASSLDREYSLHF
NA	TRBD1	TRBV9	TRBJ2-5	TGTGCCAGCAGCGGACAGGGGGTCCAAGAGACCCAGTACTTC	CASSGQGVQETQYF
NA	TRBD1	TRBV19	TRBJ2-7	TGTGCCAGTAGTATCCGGGACAGGCGATACGAGCAGTACTTC	CASSIRDRRYEQYF
NA	NA	TRBV27	TRBJ1-4	TGTGCCAGCAGTTCGAATGAAAAACTGTTTTTT	CASSSNEKLFF
NA	NA	TRBV2	TRBJ1-1	TGTGCCAGCAGTGCAGAATCGAACACTGAAGCTTTCTTT	CASSAESNTEAFF
NA	TRBD1	TRBV9	TRBJ2-7	TGTGCCAGCAGCGTAACCCCACAGGGGGCCTACGAGCAGTACTTC	CASSVTPQGAYEQYF
few	NA	TRBV19	TRBJ2-3	TGTGCCAGTAGTATGGTCGGACGCCGGGGTACGCAGTATTTT	CASSMVGRRGTQYF
once	NA	TRBV7-6	TRBJ2-7	TGTGCCAGCAGCTTAACCAGGGGTAGTCTCGGCGAGCAGTACTTC	CASSLTRGSLGEQYF
NA	TRBD1	TRBV7-3	TRBJ1-6	TGTGCCAGCAGCACCATCGGACAGGGAAATTCACCCCTCCACTTT	CASSTIGQGNSPLHF
NA	TRBD2	TRBV5-1	TRBJ2-1	TGCGCCAGCAGCTCCAGCGCCGCGGGGGGGCCCGGTGAGCAGTTCTTC	CASSSSAAGGPGEQFF
NA	TRBD2	TRBV29-1	TRBJ2-1	TGCAGCATTAGCGGGACGTACAATGAGCAGTTCTTC	CSISGTYNEQFF
NA	TRBD2	TRBV29-1	TRBJ2-3	TGCAGCGTTGAATTCCACCTGCGGGGGGGCACGGATACGCAGTATTTT	CSVEFHLRGGTDTQYF
NA	TRBD1	TRBV18	TRBJ1-6	TGTGCCAGCTCTCGGGACAGGGTTAATAATTCACCCCTCCACTTT	CASSRDRVNNSPLHF
NA	NA	TRBV2	TRBJ2-1	TGTGCCAGCATAGGGGAAGCAGGCGGGCAGTTCTTC	CASIGEAGGQFF
NA	TRBD2	TRBV30	TRBJ2-1	TGTGCCTGGAGTGTGGTTAGCGGGAGTCTTAGGATATACAATGAGCAGTTCTTC	CAWSVVSGSLRIYNEQFF
NA	TRBD2	TRBV6-5	TRBJ2-7	TGTGCCAGCAGGCCCGGGGGGGGGCCCTTCTACGAGCAGTACTTC	CASRPGGGPFYEQYF
NA	NA	TRBV7-2	TRBJ1-3	TGTGCCAGCAGCTTTCGCACAGGGTGGGACACCATATATTTT	CASSFRTGWDTIYF
NA	NA	TRBV27	TRBJ2-2	TGTGCCAGCAGTCCAAGTTTCCTCGGGACCGGGGAGCTGTTTTTT	CASSPSFLGTGELFF
NA	NA	TRBV5-1	TRBJ2-3	TGCGCCAGCAGCTTTAGCGGAGATAGCACAGATACGCAGTATTTT	CASSFSGDSTDTQYF
NA	TRBD1	TRBV6-1	TRBJ1-2	TGTGCCAGCAGTGAAGTCCCGGGACAGGGCCAACACGTCGGCTACACCTTC	CASSEVPGQGQHVGYTF
once	NA	TRBV7-2	TRBJ1-4	TGTGCCAGCAGGGAGGGCGGTGTTAATGAAAAACTGTTTTTT	CASREGGVNEKLFF
NA	NA	TRBV27	TRBJ2-7	TGTGCCAGCAGTTTAGAGTGGGGCAATTTATACGAGCAGTACTTC	CASSLEWGNLYEQYF
few	TRBD2	TRBV2	TRBJ2-2	TGTGCCAGTACTCTAGCGGGGGACACCGGGGAGCTGTTTTTT	CASTLAGDTGELFF
NA	TRBD2	TRBV7-9	TRBJ2-7	TGTGCCAGCAGCTTAATCTCCACTAGCGGGAGTCTTTACGAGCAGTACTTC	CASSLISTSGSLYEQYF
NA	NA	TRBV7-9	TRBJ1-1	TGTGCCAGCAGCTTAGGACAGGTGGGCGCTGAAGCTTTCTTT	CASSLGQVGAEAFF
NA	TRBD1	TRBV10-2	TRBJ2-7	TGCGCCACCTGGGACAGGCAGATTCTCGAGCAGTACTTC	CATWDRQILEQYF
NA	TRBD1	TRBV11-2	TRBJ1-1	TGTGCCAGCAGCCCCTTGACAGGGACGAACACTGAAGCTTTCTTT	CASSPLTGTNTEAFF
NA	TRBD2	TRBV18	TRBJ2-5	TGTGCCTCGAGGGCTAGCGGGAGTGAGACCCAGTACTTC	CASRASGSETQYF
NA	NA	TRBV5-1	TRBJ1-5	TGCGCCAGCAGCCCCGGACAGAATAGCAATCAGCCCCAGCATTTT	CASSPGQNSNQPQHF
NA	TRBD1	TRBV30	TRBJ1-1	TGTGCCTGGCTTGACAGGGCGAACACTGAAGCTTTCTTT	CAWLDRANTEAFF
NA	TRBD1	TRBV11-3	TRBJ1-1	TGTGCCAGCAGCCCGGGACAGGGGGCCACTGAAGCTTTCTTT	CASSPGQGATEAFF
NA	TRBD2	TRBV7-9	TRBJ2-1	TGTGCCAGCAGCTTAGAATTTAGGCTAGCGGGGGGCCACAATGAGCAGTTCTTC	CASSLEFRLAGGHNEQFF